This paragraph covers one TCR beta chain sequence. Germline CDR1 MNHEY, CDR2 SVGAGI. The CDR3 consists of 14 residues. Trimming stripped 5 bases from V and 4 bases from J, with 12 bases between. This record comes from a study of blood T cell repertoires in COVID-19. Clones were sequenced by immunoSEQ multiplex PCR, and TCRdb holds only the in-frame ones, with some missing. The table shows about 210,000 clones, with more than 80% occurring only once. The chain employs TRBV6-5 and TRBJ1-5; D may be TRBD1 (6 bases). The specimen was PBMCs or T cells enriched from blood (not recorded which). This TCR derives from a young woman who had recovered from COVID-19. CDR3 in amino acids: CASSPNTGNQPQHF. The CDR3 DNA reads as TGTGCCAGCAGTCCTAATACAGGGAATCAGCCCCAGCATTTT.